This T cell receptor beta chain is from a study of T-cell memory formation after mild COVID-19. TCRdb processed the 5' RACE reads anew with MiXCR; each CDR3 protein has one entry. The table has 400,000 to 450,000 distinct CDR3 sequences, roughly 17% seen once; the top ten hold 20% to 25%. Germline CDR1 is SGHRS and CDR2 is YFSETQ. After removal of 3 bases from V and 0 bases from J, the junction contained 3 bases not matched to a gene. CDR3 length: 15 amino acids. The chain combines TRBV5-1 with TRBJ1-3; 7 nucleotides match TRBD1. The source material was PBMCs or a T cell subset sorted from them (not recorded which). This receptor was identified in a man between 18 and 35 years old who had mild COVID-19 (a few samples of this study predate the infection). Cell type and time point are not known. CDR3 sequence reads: CASSSQGSSGNTIYF. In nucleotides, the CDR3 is TGCGCCAGCAGCTCACAGGGGAGCTCTGGAAACACCATATATTTT.